Below, 15 T cell receptor beta chains from the same sample are listed, as sequenced in a study of shared clonotypes between healthy human individuals. Method: immunoSEQ multiplex PCR; TCRdb's copy keeps in-frame clones and lacks some. Of about 490,000 clones in the sample, around 80% were seen once. Sequencing input: PBMCs. The receptors come from a woman in her forties in good health. Some clones in this sample may be carry-over from other donors' samples.

Points on this clone: A read error may be the cause here, since a much bigger clone is one base away. The chain recombines TRBV25-1 with TRBJ1-4; no firm D call. The CDR3 has 17 amino acids. Germline CDR1 and CDR2: MGHDK and SYGVNS. Trimming took 1 base from V and 7 from J, leaving 19 bases between them. CDR3 amino acids: CASSEFGKVERSEKLFF. The CDR3 DNA reads as TGTGCCAGCAGTGAATTCGGCAAAGTAGAGAGAAGTGAAAAACTGTTTTTT.

This chain uses TRBV5-1 with TRBJ2-1; D call uncertain. V lost 3 bases and J 8 bases, leaving 12 bases between the germline ends. This CDR3 contains 13 residues. Germline V lookup: CDR1 SGHRS, CDR2 YFSETQ. The CDR3 protein is CASSSDLGDEQFF. The CDR3 DNA follows: TGCGCCAGCAGCTCGGACCTTGGGGATGAGCAGTTCTTC.

This clone appeared a few times. The chain has TRBV5-1 and TRBJ2-7; D call uncertain. The CDR3 consists of 14 residues. Per the germline V gene, CDR1 is SGHRS and CDR2 is YFSETQ. Trimming removed 0 bases at V and 6 bases at J, with 13 bases between. The CDR3 DNA is TGCGCCAGCAGCTTGGCCCTCGATAGGCCCGAGCAGTACTTC. Its translation: CASSLALDRPEQYF. The full variable domain, with the rest looked up from reference TRBV5-1 and TRBJ2-7, is KAGVTQTPRYLIKTRGQQVTLSCSPISGHRSVSWYQQTPGQGLQFLFEYFSETQRNKGNFPGRFSGRQFSNSRSEMNVSTLELGDSALYLCASSLALDRPEQYFGPGTRLTVT.

This chain connects TRBV2 to TRBJ2-7, with D hard to call. The germline CDR1 and CDR2 sequences are SNHLY and FYNNEI. Trimming removed 4 bases at V and 3 bases at J, with 13 bases between. CDR3 length: 14 amino acids. DNA of the CDR3: TGTGCCAGCAGTGTTTACGGACCCCTCTACGAGCAGTACTTC. Its protein is CASSVYGPLYEQYF.

The table lists this clone with a count of one. A much larger clonotype is one base distant, so this may be a read error. This same CDR3 is encoded by further DNA sequences in the sample. The rearrangement links TRBV5-1 to TRBJ2-5, with D hard to call. The length of the CDR3 is 11 residues. The V and J ends lost 5 bases and 4 bases respectively, with 6 bases between them. From germline, CDR1 is SGHRS and CDR2 YFSETQ. The CDR3 nucleotides read TGCGCCAGCAGGATTACAGAGACCCAGTACTTC. This sequence encodes CASRITETQYF.

There are a few counts of this clone. The chain links TRBV10-3 to TRBJ1-1; 10 nucleotides align to TRBD1. V gave up 5 bases and J gave up 5 bases; unmatched junction bases: 2. Per the germline V gene, CDR1 is ENHRY and CDR2 is SYGVKD. The CDR3 has 13 amino acids. The CDR3 spells CAISKDRGTEAFF. DNA for the CDR3: TGTGCCATCAGTAAGGACAGGGGGACTGAAGCTTTCTTT.

This clone was picked up many times. Other DNA sequences from this sample encode an identical CDR3 as well. The V and J genes are TRBV6-5 and TRBJ1-3; D possibly corresponds to TRBD1 (6 bases). The CDR3 length is 15 residues. Germline V gene lookup returns CDR1 MNHEY and CDR2 SVGAGI. V was pared by 6 bases and J by 4 bases, with 16 bases between. CDR3 in DNA: TGTGCCAGCAGGAAAATATCAGGGGCGGGAAACACCATATATTTT. Translating it yields CASRKISGAGNTIYF.

The chain has TRBV19 and TRBJ1-5; the D gene is possibly TRBD1 (5 bases). The CDR3 totals 16 residues. With 7 bases removed from V and 0 bases from J, the gap between germline ends came to 16 bases. CDR1 and CDR2 (germline): LNHDA, SQIVND (reference sequence). CDR3 sequence reads: CASTEILRGSNQPQHF. CDR3 coding DNA: TGTGCCAGTACCGAAATTCTAAGGGGTAGCAATCAGCCCCAGCATTTT. Full variable domain (remainder filled in from reference TRBV19 and TRBJ1-5): DGGITQSPKYLFRKEGQNVTLSCEQNLNHDAMYWYRQDPGQGLRLIYYSQIVNDFQKGDIAEGYSVSREKKESFPLTVTSAQKNPTAFYLCASTEILRGSNQPQHFGDGTRLSIL.

The rearrangement links TRBV11-3 to TRBJ2-1, with no clear D. The CDR3 sequence is 13 residues long. With 5 bases removed from V and 9 bases from J, the gap between germline ends came to 14 bases. Germline V gene sequence: CDR1 SGHNT, CDR2 YENEEA. The CDR3 DNA is TGTGCCAGCAGCCCCCGAGAACAAATTGAGCAGTTCTTC. This encodes CASSPREQIEQFF.

J is TRBJ1-1 and V is TRBV29-1; tentatively, D is TRBD1 (5 bases). Germline CDR1 is SQVTM and CDR2 is ANQGSEA. Trimming shortened V by 2 bases and J by 0 bases, and 7 bases separated the two germline ends. This CDR3 is built from 13 residues. The CDR3 sequence: CSVEIRVNTEAFF. CDR3 DNA sequence: TGCAGCGTTGAAATCAGGGTGAACACTGAAGCTTTCTTT.

On this clone itself: A read error may account for a junction end that differs from germline. This same CDR3 is encoded by further DNA sequences in the sample. The V gene is TRBV2, the J gene TRBJ2-2; tentatively, D is TRBD1 (6 bases). The germline V gene encodes CDR1 SNHLY and CDR2 FYNNEI. The CDR3 length is 16 residues. Here the CDR3 DNA reads TGTGCCAGCTCCTGGGCAGGGGTCGGTCTCACCGGAGAGCTGTTTTTT. This gives the protein CASSWAGVGLTGELFF.

This chain links TRBV2 with TRBJ2-7; 10 nucleotides line up with TRBD2. The junction had 4 bases not matched to a gene; V was cut back by 6 bases and J by 2 bases. Germline V gives CDR1 SNHLY, CDR2 FYNNEI. The CDR3 length is 14 residues. The CDR3 region is CASRGTSVTYEQYF. CDR3 in DNA: TGTGCCAGCAGGGGGACTAGCGTGACCTACGAGCAGTACTTC. The whole variable domain, filled in from reference TRBV2 and TRBJ2-7, reads EPEVTQTPSHQVTQMGQEVILRCVPISNHLYFYWYRQILGQKVEFLVSFYNNEISEKSEIFDDQFSVERPDGSNFTLKIRSTKLEDSAMYFCASRGTSVTYEQYFGPGTRLTVT.

This clone was observed once. This chain links TRBV6-1 with TRBJ2-7; 8 positions agree with TRBD1. This CDR3 spans 14 amino acids. The V gene end was trimmed by 6 bases and the J gene end by 5 bases; junction bases not matched to a gene: 9. Per the germline V gene, CDR1 is MNHNS and CDR2 is SASEGT. The CDR3 DNA follows: TGTGCCAGCAGATACGGACAGGGTATCCACGAGCAGTACTTC. Translating gives CASRYGQGIHEQYF.

This clone was seen a handful of times. This may come from a read error, since a much larger clone is one base off. The chain is built from TRBV5-6 and TRBJ2-3; 10 bases are shared with TRBD1. Per the germline V gene, CDR1 is SGHDT and CDR2 is YYEEEE. The CDR3 is 14 residues long. CDR3 in DNA: TGTGCCAGCAGCTCCCCGACAGGGGGCTTCGGGCAGTGTTTT. Translation gives CASSSPTGGFGQCF.

The rearrangement links TRBV19 to TRBJ2-2; D is ambiguous. The CDR3 is made up of 11 amino acids. CDR1 and CDR2 from the germline V gene are LNHDA and SQIVND (reference sequence). Deletions cut 8 bases from V and 6 bases from J, with 7 bases between. The CDR3 region is CASQQAGELFF. In DNA, the CDR3 is TGTGCCAGTCAGCAGGCCGGGGAGCTGTTTTTT. Complete variable domain (other parts from reference TRBV19 and TRBJ2-2): DGGITQSPKYLFRKEGQNVTLSCEQNLNHDAMYWYRQDPGQGLRLIYYSQIVNDFQKGDIAEGYSVSREKKESFPLTVTSAQKNPTAFYLCASQQAGELFFGEGSRLTVL.